This TCR beta chain was documented in a study of blood T cells in healthy people across ages. General study points: The fall in TCR beta diversity per million T cells was roughly linear with age. Samples with more naive T cells showed higher observed beta diversity.

With respect to this clonotype: Its antigen is not identified.

CDR1 SGHTA and CDR2 FQGTGA come from the germline V gene. V was shortened by 1 base and J by 5 bases, with 8 bases between the two germline ends. CDR3 size: 14 residues. A second PCR, run for about 7 to 11 cycles, used a sample-barcoded 5' primer plus a J-beta primer mix. Every sample gave at least 2.5 million paired-end reads containing CDR3. TCRdb reanalysed the 5' RACE reads using MiXCR and keeps one entry per CDR3 protein. The data contain around 1.1 million distinct CDR3 sequences, about two fifths of them singletons. This chain connects TRBV7-3 to TRBJ2-2; unclear D gene. This clonotype originated in a man between 18 and 29 years old in good health. Input material: blood. The CDR3 DNA sequence: TGTGCCAGCAGCTTAAGTGTTACAACCGGGGAGCTGTTTTTT. As protein: CASSLSVTTGELFF.